The clone carrying this T cell receptor (beta chain) was seen a handful of times. Its antigen is not known. The data were taken from a study of beta chain features in type 1 diabetes. Notes on the study in general: Fewer junction insertions and more nucleotide deletions appeared in type 1 diabetes patients.

Germline V lookup: CDR1 SGHTA, CDR2 FQGNSA. V lost 1 base, J lost 6 bases, and 7 bases lay in between. There are 13 residues in the CDR3. Every isolated RNA sample was fully reverse transcribed, so sequencing captured expressed TCRB transcripts. This table comes from immunoSEQ multiplex PCR, and its TCRdb copy is limited to in-frame clones, with some not included. The data show a few hundred thousand clones, over 10% seen once. This TCR derives from a young man in good health. The chain carries TRBV7-2 and TRBJ1-5, with D unresolved. Sequencing was performed on naive CD4+ T cells from blood. CDR3 amino acids: CASSLVAGQPQHF. The CDR3 DNA reads as TGTGCCAGCAGCTTAGTGGCGGGTCAGCCCCAGCATTTT.